This T cell receptor (beta chain) emerged from a study of T-cell reconstitution after alpha-beta-depleted transplantation in children. As it was prepared, the TCRbeta library received unique molecular identifiers. TCRdb reanalysed the PCR reads using MiXCR and keeps one entry per CDR3 protein. The sample lists approximately 200,000 distinct CDR3 sequences, 14% to 15% occurring once. Per germline, CDR1 DFQATT and CDR2 SNEGSKA (reference sequence). V lost 3 bases to trimming and J lost 6 bases, with 17 bases between them. The length of the CDR3 is 14 residues. This clonotype was seen repeatedly, ten times or more.

The TCR comes from a human donor who donated a stem cell graft to a child with acute lymphoblastic leukemia. The rearrangement uses TRBV20-1 and TRBJ1-2; D is unclear. The sequenced sample was PBMCs from the stem cell graft donor, obtained from the stem cell graft. This CDR3 is CSAREGRTPHGYTF. In DNA form, the CDR3 reads TGCAGTGCTAGGGAAGGAAGGACCCCGCATGGCTACACCTTC.